The next 19 T cell receptor gamma chains were all read from a single sample in a study of gamma-delta T cells after stem cell transplantation (dated by TCRdb to 2016 to 2017). The protocol used for the library was RT-PCR. For sequencing, an Illumina MiSeq was employed. TCRdb called clones anew from the public reads via CATT; matching DNA rows were later pooled. In all, the sample holds about 620 gamma-chain clones, and 32% of those were seen once. The ten largest clones add up to 40% of the sample. What was sequenced was gamma-delta T cells. All receptors derive from a human donor. It is not recorded whose cells these are; they may come from a transplant donor.

Regarding this clone: Germline is not matched at one junction end, which may reflect a read error. Other DNA sequences in this specimen translate into the identical CDR3. The chain joins TRGV9 to TRGJP. Germline matching of the DNA provided the J gene here, since TCRdb leaves it blank. The CDR3 sequence is 16 residues long. The germline V gene has CDR1 GITISATS and CDR2 ISYDGTV (reference sequence). The CDR3 loop is CALWEVRELGKKIKVF. DNA of the CDR3: TGTGCCTTATGGGAGGTCAGGGAGTTGGGCAAAAAAATCAAGGTATTT.

This clone has just a few counts. Other DNA sequences in this specimen translate into the identical CDR3. This chain joins TRGV2 and TRGJ1 or TRGJ2. TCRdb does not report a J gene; here it was assigned by matching the DNA to germline references. The CDR3 is 12 amino acids. Per the germline V gene, CDR1 is EGSNGY and CDR2 is YDSYNSKV. J gave up 10 bases and V 0 bases, and 6 bases lay outside the gene matches. The CDR3 nucleotides are TGTGCCACCTGGGACGGGCAAGGGAAGAAACTCTTT. Its translation is CATWDGQGKKLF.

This clone was seen a few times. The chain combines TRGV4 with TRGJP2. TCRdb leaves out the J gene; it was filled in here by matching the DNA to germline. The trim removed 2 bases at V and 2 bases at J, leaving 5 bases unmatched. Germline CDR1 is EGSTGY and CDR2 is YDSYTSSV. The CDR3 runs to 15 residues. This chain's CDR3 is CATWDVGSSDWIKTF. The CDR3 DNA reads as TGTGCCACCTGGGATGTGGGAAGTAGTGATTGGATCAAGACGTTT.

This clone was counted only a few times. The J gene is TRGJP, the V gene TRGV9. Assignment of the J gene here rests on matching the DNA to germline, because TCRdb gives none. V lost 4 bases and J lost 8; bases outside the gene matches: 8. This CDR3 has 16 residues. CDR1 and CDR2 from the germline V gene are GITISATS and ISYDGTV (reference sequence). The CDR3 sequence is CALWESGKLGKKIKVF. Here the CDR3 DNA reads TGTGCCTTGTGGGAAAGTGGAAAGTTGGGCAAAAAAATCAAGGTATTT.

This clone was detected a few times. The identical CDR3 is also encoded by other nucleotide sequences in the sample. The rearrangement joins TRGV2 to TRGJ1 or TRGJ2. No J gene was available from TCRdb, and it was assigned here by a germline match of the DNA. The CDR3 sequence is 12 residues long. The ends lost 0 bases at V and 4 bases at J; junction bases unmatched: 0. The germline gives CDR1 EGSNGY, CDR2 YDSYNSKV. Here the CDR3 reads CATWDGYYKKLF. For the CDR3, the DNA is TGTGCCACCTGGGACGGGTATTATAAGAAACTCTTT.

V and J are TRGV4 and TRGJP2. Since TCRdb gives no J gene, matching the DNA to germline was used here to assign it. The J segment lost 4 bases and the V segment lost 0 bases, leaving 5 bases of the junction unmatched. Germline V lookup: CDR1 EGSTGY, CDR2 YDSYTSSV. The CDR3 has 15 amino acids. The CDR3 sequence: CATWDGRDSDWIKTF. CDR3 coding DNA: TGTGCCACCTGGGATGGGCGAGATAGTGATTGGATCAAGACGTTT.

This clone was recorded a few times. This likely reflects a read error, since a far larger clone is one base away. The sample carries other DNA sequences with the same CDR3. The V gene call is TRGV9, and the J gene call is absent. Germline CDR1 reads GITISATS; CDR2 reads ISYDGTV (reference sequence). CDR3 length: 13 residues. CDR3 bases: TGTGCCTTGTGGCAGATCATTTATTATAAGAAGCTCTTT. Translated, it gives CALWQIIYYKKLF.

The chain combines TRGV8 with TRGJ1 or TRGJ2. TCRdb supplies no J gene; here it was assigned by aligning the nucleotide sequence to germline. The germline CDR1 and CDR2 sequences are VENAVY and YDSYNSRV. Trimming removed 5 bases from V and 5 bases from J; junction bases left unmatched: 3. The CDR3 extends over 11 amino acids. The CDR3 DNA is TGTGCCACCTGGGTCAATTATAAGAAACTCTTT. Encoded protein: CATWVNYKKLF.

This clone has only one observation. The chain combines TRGV3 with TRGJP. TCRdb carries no J gene annotation; the J gene was assigned here by matching the DNA with germline. V lost 4 bases to trimming and J lost 6 bases; unmatched junction nucleotides: 3. Looked up from germline, CDR1 is VTNTFY and CDR2 is YDVSTARD (reference sequence). The CDR3 is made up of 15 amino acids. The CDR3 nucleotides read TGTGCCACCTGGGAGAGAGAGTTGGGCAAAAAAATCAAGGTATTT. The encoded protein is CATWERELGKKIKVF.

This clone was seen a few times. The sample contains more than one DNA sequence encoding this CDR3. V and J are TRGV9 and TRGJ1 or TRGJ2. No J gene is reported in TCRdb; it was inferred here by comparing the DNA with germline. J lost 4 bases, V lost 3 bases, and 3 bases had no gene match. Germline V gene data show CDR1 as GITISATS and CDR2 as ISYDGTV (reference sequence). The CDR3 has 12 residues. CDR3 bases: TGTGCCTTGTGGGAGAGGTATTATAAGAAACTCTTT. Translation: CALWERYYKKLF.

This clone is labeled as large (0.1 to 1%). The rearrangement joins TRGV9 to TRGJP2. No J gene is reported in TCRdb; it was inferred here by comparing the DNA with germline. Germline values: CDR1 GITISATS, CDR2 ISYDGTV (reference sequence). The CDR3 sequence is 13 residues long. Unmatched junction bases numbered 4, after V lost 3 bases and J lost 6 bases. The CDR3 DNA follows: TGTGCCTTGTGGGAGATTGGTGATTGGATCAAGACGTTT. This sequence encodes CALWEIGDWIKTF.

Concerning this clone: This may stem from a read error, because a much larger clone lies one nucleotide away. The V call is TRGV3, the J call TRGJ1 or TRGJ2. Because TCRdb records no J gene, it was assigned here through a match of the DNA to germline. The CDR3 runs 15 residues. Per germline, CDR1 VTNTFY and CDR2 YDVSTARD (reference sequence). With 4 bases clipped from V and 9 bases from J, the junction kept 18 bases outside the gene matches. DNA of the CDR3: TGTGCCACCTGGGAACGAAATGGTAGTTGGGTTAAGAAACTCTTT. Translation gives CATWERNGSWVKKLF.

Concerning this clone: A far larger clone is one base from this, pointing to a likely read error. Other DNA sequences in this sample translate to the same CDR3. V gene TRGV8 combines with J gene TRGJP2. The J gene was missing in TCRdb and was found by matching the end of the DNA to germline. J gave up 5 bases and V 6 bases, and 6 bases lay outside the gene matches. The CDR3 loop spans 13 amino acids. Germline V lookup: CDR1 VENAVY, CDR2 YDSYNSRV. The CDR3 nucleotides are TGTGCCACCTGGCAAAGCAGTGATTGGATCAAGACGTTT. Its translation: CATWQSSDWIKTF.

The rearrangement uses TRGV9 and TRGJP. TCRdb records no J gene; here it was assigned by comparing the DNA to germline. J lost 6 bases, V lost 0 bases, and 5 bases had no gene match. The germline V gene encodes CDR1 GITISATS and CDR2 ISYDGTV (reference sequence). The CDR3 contains 17 residues. The CDR3 sequence: CALWEVIRELGKKIKVF. DNA for the CDR3: TGTGCCTTGTGGGAGGTGATAAGAGAGTTGGGCAAAAAAATCAAGGTATTT.

The V gene corresponds to TRGV3; no J gene was called. This CDR3 contains 11 residues. CDR1 is VTNTFY, CDR2 YDVSTARD, per germline (reference sequence). The CDR3 is CATWDNLKELF. The CDR3 coding sequence is TGTGCCACCTGGGACAACCTTAAGGAACTCTTT.

About this clone itself: This likely stems from a read error, as it lies one base from a far larger clone. The chain links TRGV9 to TRGJ1 or TRGJ2. Here the J gene was assigned by germline matching of the DNA, as TCRdb has none. Germline lookup yields CDR1 GITISATS and CDR2 ISYDGTV (reference sequence). This CDR3 has 15 amino acids. The CDR3 region has the DNA TGTGCCTTGTGGGACCCCAATTCGAATTATCATAAGAAACTCTTT. Amino acid sequence: CALWDPNSNYHKKLF.

Worth noting for this clone: Other DNA sequences in this specimen translate into the identical CDR3. The chain carries TRGV2 and TRGJP1. TCRdb leaves out the J gene; it was filled in here by matching the DNA to germline. J gave up 1 base and V 1 base, and 0 bases lay outside the gene matches. The CDR3 covers 14 residues. The V gene's germline CDR1 is EGSNGY and CDR2 YDSYNSKV. CDR3 sequence: CATWDGTTGWFKIF. The CDR3, as DNA: TGTGCCACCTGGGACGGTACCACTGGTTGGTTCAAGATATTT.

This clone has a handful of counts. V and J are TRGV2 and TRGJ1 or TRGJ2. TCRdb supplies no J gene; here it was assigned by aligning the nucleotide sequence to germline. Germline assignment: CDR1 EGSNGY and CDR2 YDSYNSKV. The CDR3 runs 14 residues. V was pared by 2 bases and J by 4 bases, with 8 bases of the junction left unmatched. CDR3 DNA: TGTGCCACCTGGGACGATCCCCTGTATTATAAGAAACTCTTT. Amino acids: CATWDDPLYYKKLF.

By share of the sample, this clone is large. The sample has other DNA sequences that encode this CDR3 too. The genes are TRGV4 and TRGJ1 or TRGJ2. In the absence of a J gene in TCRdb, the DNA was matched to germline to assign it here. Trimming at V came to 1 base and at J to 0 bases, leaving 3 bases not matched to a gene. The germline CDR1 and CDR2 sequences are EGSTGY and YDSYTSSV. The CDR3 contains 14 residues. The CDR3 region is CATWDGPNYYKKLF. CDR3 nucleotide sequence: TGTGCCACCTGGGATGGCCCGAATTATTATAAGAAACTCTTT.